These T cell receptor beta chains were read from a single sample in a study of CD8 T cells in Susac syndrome. One entry per CDR3 protein, called by TCRdb with MiXCR from the immunoSEQ multiplex PCR reads. The data show about 440,000 distinct CDR3 sequences, around 85% seen once. The sample consisted of CD8+ T cells from PBMCs. The origin of the receptors is a human donor with multiple sclerosis. CDR3s include the opening cysteine and the closing phenylalanine or tryptophan. Fields, in order: clone size, V gene, CDR3 length, J gene, D gene, CDR3 DNA, CDR3 protein. D genes are given only for firm matches. For some rows the clone size is stated as once, few or many, or as a class when expanded; others skip it.

.	TRBV5-5	15	TRBJ2-7	.	TGTGCCAGCGCCGAACAGGGATCACCCTCCTACGAGCAGTACTTC	CASAEQGSPSYEQYF
.	TRBV10-3	15	TRBJ2-2	.	TGTGCCATCAGTGAGGAGGGCATAGCGACCGGGGAGCTGTTTTTT	CAISEEGIATGELFF
.	TRBV6-1	17	TRBJ2-2	TRBD1	TGTGCCAGCAATAACAGGGGGACTCTCCGTAACACCGGGGAGCTGTTTTTT	CASNNRGTLRNTGELFF
few	TRBV7-2	17	TRBJ1-2	.	TGTGCCAGCAGCTTAGTTGGCGGGGAGAGGGCTAACTATGGCTACACCTTC	CASSLVGGERANYGYTF
.	TRBV4-1	15	TRBJ2-1	.	TGCGCCAGCAGCCAAGATATGGGGTCGGGCGGCGAGCAGTTCTTC	CASSQDMGSGGEQFF
.	TRBV7-9	14	TRBJ1-4	.	TGTGCCAGCAGCTTAGCTGGGGGCCATGAAAAACTGTTTTTT	CASSLAGGHEKLFF
.	TRBV7-3	14	TRBJ1-1	.	TGTGCCAGCAGCTCCTCGGGGGCTGGTACTGAAGCTTTCTTT	CASSSSGAGTEAFF
.	TRBV2	12	TRBJ2-1	.	TGTGCCAGCAGTGAATCCAGTGATGAGCAGTTCTTC	CASSESSDEQFF
.	TRBV11-2	17	TRBJ1-1	.	TGTGCCAGCAGCTTAGCCTCGGTCAGGGAATCGAACACTGAAGCTTTCTTT	CASSLASVRESNTEAFF
.	TRBV19	13	TRBJ2-1	.	TGTGCCAGTAGCTTCAGGGGGAGGAATGAGCAGTTCTTC	CASSFRGRNEQFF
.	TRBV6-6	13	TRBJ2-2	.	TGTGCCAGCAGTTACGAAGGGGGCGGGGAGCTGTTTTTT	CASSYEGGGELFF
.	TRBV3-1	15	TRBJ2-3	TRBD1	TGTGCCAGCAGCCATTCTGACAGGGCCGCAGATACGCAGTATTTT	CASSHSDRAADTQYF
.	TRBV10-3	13	TRBJ2-7	.	TGTGCCATCAGATTGAACCTTGCCTACGAGCAGTACTTC	CAIRLNLAYEQYF
once	TRBV15	13	TRBJ2-7	.	TGTGCCACCAGCACCTACCGGTCCTACGAGCAGTACTTC	CATSTYRSYEQYF
.	TRBV5-1	15	TRBJ1-1	.	TGCGCCAGCAGCTTGGAGAGGGGCTGGGACACTGAAGCTTTCTTT	CASSLERGWDTEAFF
once	TRBV20-1	15	TRBJ2-7	.	TGCAGTGCTAGAGATAGACAAAAGTCTTCCTACGAGCAGTACTTC	CSARDRQKSSYEQYF
.	TRBV6-5	15	TRBJ1-1	TRBD1	TGTGCCAGCAGTTACGGGACAGGGGTGAACACTGAAGCTTTCTTT	CASSYGTGVNTEAFF
.	TRBV27	12	TRBJ2-3	.	TGTGCCAGCAGTCGAGGGGCAGATACGCAGTATTTT	CASSRGADTQYF
few	TRBV11-2	16	TRBJ2-1	TRBD2	TGTGCCAGCAGCTTAGAGGGACTAGCGGGAGTTAATGAGCAGTTCTTC	CASSLEGLAGVNEQFF
.	TRBV5-1	14	TRBJ2-1	.	TGCGCCAGCAGCTTGGAGATCGGGGTCTATGAGCAGTTCTTC	CASSLEIGVYEQFF
few	TRBV11-3	15	TRBJ2-1	TRBD2	TGTGCCAGCAGCTCCCTAACGGGGGGTCTCAATGAGCAGTTCTTC	CASSSLTGGLNEQFF
.	TRBV5-1	15	TRBJ2-7	TRBD2	TGCGCCAGCAGCTTGGACGGACTAGTTCTACACGAGCAGTACTTC	CASSLDGLVLHEQYF
.	TRBV18	15	TRBJ2-5	.	TGTGCCAGCTCACCCCTCGGGGGGCCGACAGAGACCCAGTACTTC	CASSPLGGPTETQYF
.	TRBV12-3/TRBV12-4	16	TRBJ2-2	TRBD1	TGTGCCAGCAGTTTTTTGAGACAGGGATCGGCCGGGGAGCTGTTTTTT	CASSFLRQGSAGELFF
.	TRBV5-1	13	TRBJ2-5	.	TGCGCCAGCAGGCAGGGAGGTGGGGAGACCCAGTACTTC	CASRQGGGETQYF
.	TRBV7-6	15	TRBJ1-1	.	TGTGCCAGCAGCTTACAGGGAGGGTACAACACTGAAGCTTTCTTT	CASSLQGGYNTEAFF
.	TRBV27	14	TRBJ2-2	.	TGTGCCAGCAGTTTATACACCAACACCGGGGAGCTGTTTTTT	CASSLYTNTGELFF
.	TRBV29-1	15	TRBJ2-1	TRBD1	TGCAGCGTTGTTGAACAGGGGCACCTCGACAATGAGCAGTTCTTC	CSVVEQGHLDNEQFF
.	TRBV6-1	17	TRBJ2-1	TRBD1	TGTGCCAGCAGACATAAATACCCGGGACAGGGAAAGACTGAGCAGTTCTTC	CASRHKYPGQGKTEQFF
.	TRBV5-6	15	TRBJ1-2	.	TGTGCCAGCAGCTTCCCCTGGGACCCCAACTATGGCTACACCTTC	CASSFPWDPNYGYTF
.	TRBV29-1	13	TRBJ2-3	.	TGCAGCGGGATCCGGACCAACACAGATACGCAGTATTTT	CSGIRTNTDTQYF
.	TRBV5-1	13	TRBJ2-3	.	TGCGCCAGCAGCTTGGTGGTCGACGATACGCAGTATTTT	CASSLVVDDTQYF
.	TRBV7-2	15	TRBJ2-3	TRBD2	TGTGCCAGCAGTTCATCGGCGGGGGGGGTAGATACGCAGTATTTT	CASSSSAGGVDTQYF
.	TRBV7-9	16	TRBJ2-1	TRBD2	TGTGCCAGCAGCACTCCTAGCGGGAGGGCCTACAATGAGCAGTTCTTC	CASSTPSGRAYNEQFF
.	TRBV6-1	15	TRBJ2-7	TRBD1	TGTGCCAGCAGCCACCGGGACAGGGGGCTCTTCGAGCAGTACTTC	CASSHRDRGLFEQYF
.	TRBV4-1	12	TRBJ2-3	.	TGCGCCAGCCAAGGGGCTGAGGATACGCAGTATTTT	CASQGAEDTQYF
.	TRBV7-9	19	TRBJ1-5	TRBD1	TGTGCCAGCAGCTTATACAACATCCGGGACAGAAATAGCAATCAGCCCCAGCATTTT	CASSLYNIRDRNSNQPQHF